This T cell receptor (beta chain) was captured by sequencing in a study of identical twins. Study-wide results and limits: Surplus twin overlap in beta out-of-frame sequences was less pronounced. Sequences that were out-of-frame, alpha and twin-shared displayed an excess of low generation probability.

As to this clonotype: The target antigen is unknown.

Trimming left V 7 bases short and J 5 bases short, with 11 bases between. Per germline, CDR1 LGHDT and CDR2 YNNKEL (reference sequence). The CDR3 consists of 13 residues. It was template switching that added a universal primer site, and there were unique molecular identifiers on the cDNA. MiXCR, applied by TCRdb to the 5' RACE reads, yields one record per CDR3 protein. The profile shows hundreds of thousands of distinct CDR3 sequences, around 20% of them singletons. The same sample was also used in a study of yellow fever vaccine responses in identical twins.

The chain links TRBV3-1 to TRBJ2-2; tentatively, D is TRBD1 or TRBD2 (6 bases each). Sample: CD4+ T cells sorted from blood. The clonotype comes from a woman aged 18-30 years in good health. CDR3 in amino acids: CASTKGGTGELFF. Here the CDR3 DNA reads TGTGCCAGCACCAAAGGGGGGACCGGGGAGCTGTTTTTT.